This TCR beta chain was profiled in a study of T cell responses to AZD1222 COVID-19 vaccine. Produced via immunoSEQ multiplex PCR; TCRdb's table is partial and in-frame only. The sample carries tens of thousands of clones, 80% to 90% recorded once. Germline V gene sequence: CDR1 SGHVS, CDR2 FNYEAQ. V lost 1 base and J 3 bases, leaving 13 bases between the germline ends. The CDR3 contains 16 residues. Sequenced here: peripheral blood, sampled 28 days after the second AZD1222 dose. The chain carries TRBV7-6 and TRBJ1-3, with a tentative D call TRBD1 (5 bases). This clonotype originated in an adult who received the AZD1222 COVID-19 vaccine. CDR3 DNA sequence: TGTGCCAGCAGCTTAGGTCTTCAGGGATTTGGAAACACCATATATTTT. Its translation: CASSLGLQGFGNTIYF.